Reported below is one T cell receptor (beta chain). This entry comes from a study of PD-L1 blockade in urothelial cancer. CDR3 length: 14 amino acids. CDR1 is ENHRY and CDR2 is SYGVKD in the germline V gene. The J segment lost 6 bases and the V segment lost 5 bases, leaving 5 bases of the junction unmatched. Generated by immunoSEQ multiplex PCR, the TCRdb table keeps only in-frame clones and is missing some. This sample has tens of thousands of clones, with over 75% found just once. This receptor was identified in a man between 65 and 85 years old with urothelial cancer. The rearrangement joins TRBV10-3 to TRBJ2-1, with 9 bases identical to TRBD1. Sequencing used PBMCs, obtained around atezolizumab (anti-PD-L1) treatment. The CDR3 sequence: CAISPTGGGNEQFF. CDR3 nucleotides: TGTGCCATCAGTCCGACAGGGGGTGGCAATGAGCAGTTCTTC.